The 18 T cell receptor beta chains below were found in one sample sequenced in a study of graft-versus-host responses after intestinal transplantation (dated by TCRdb to about 2021). In the paper's terms, the time point label means: cells obtained before transplantation from donor or recipient. Their antigens remain unidentified. Receptor libraries were prepared by the immunoSEQ multiplex PCR assay. The source is immuneACCESS, and TCRdb retained only in-frame sequences with V and J called. Part of the clones is not carried over; for the studies checked, unresolved V genes explain less than half of this, and the remainder is unexplained. Recorded for this sample are about 50,000 clones; around 90% of them occurred a single time. The ten largest make up 2% to 2.5% of the sample. Sequencing used unstimulated CD4+ T cells sorted from spleen or lymph node cells, obtained before transplant. The receptor set was obtained from a human donor who was the organ donor for an intestinal transplant.

Of note for this clone: This CDR3 is also generated by other DNA sequences in the sample. The chain couples TRBV19 to TRBJ2-6; unclear D gene. V was pared by 1 base and J by 4 bases, with 8 bases between. The germline V gene encodes CDR1 LNHDA and CDR2 SQIVND (reference sequence). This CDR3 has 15 residues. CDR3 protein: CASSIGGSGANVLTF. CDR3 nucleotide sequence: TGTGCCAGTAGTATAGGGGGTTCCGGGGCCAACGTCCTGACTTTC.

This chain links TRBV6-1 with TRBJ2-1; 8 bases are shared with TRBD2. The germline V gene encodes CDR1 MNHNS and CDR2 SASEGT. The CDR3 is made up of 15 amino acids. Trimming removed 2 bases from V and 5 bases from J; junction bases left unmatched: 5. The DNA for the CDR3 is TGTGCCAGCAGTGAAATGGCGGGAGGCCACAATGAGCAGTTCTTC. Translated: CASSEMAGGHNEQFF.

V and J are TRBV4-1 and TRBJ2-1, with 7 bases that match TRBD1. After removal of 1 base from V and 3 bases from J, the junction contained 3 bases not matched to a gene. Germline values: CDR1 MGHRA, CDR2 YSYEKL. The CDR3 contains 15 residues. CDR3 residues: CASSQGAGGYNEQFF. As DNA, the CDR3 is TGCGCCAGCAGCCAAGGGGCAGGGGGCTACAATGAGCAGTTCTTC.

The rearrangement uses TRBV6-1 and TRBJ1-6; D remains ambiguous. With 11 bases removed from V and 7 bases from J, the gap between germline ends came to 15 bases. The CDR3 totals 13 residues. CDR1 is MNHNS and CDR2 is SASEGT in the germline V gene. CDR3 sequence: CAAQDPRNSPLHF. In nucleotides, the CDR3 is TGTGCCGCCCAGGACCCAAGGAATTCACCCCTCCACTTT.

V and J are TRBV6-1 and TRBJ1-5, with D possibly TRBD1 on 5 matching bases. Germline V lookup: CDR1 MNHNS, CDR2 SASEGT. Trimming pared 0 bases from V and 1 base from J, leaving 10 bases between. There are 16 residues in the CDR3. The CDR3 coding sequence is TGTGCCAGCAGTGAAGCTTGGGGGAGAAGCAATCAGCCCCAGCATTTT. Translation gives CASSEAWGRSNQPQHF.

The chain has TRBV28 and TRBJ2-2; no clear D. Germline V gene data show CDR1 as MDHEN and CDR2 as SYDVKM. There are 16 residues in the CDR3. Between the trimmed V and J ends, which lost 2 bases and 1 base, there was a span of 11 bases. The chain's CDR3 is CASSLTPQKNTGELFF. CDR3 nucleotides: TGTGCCAGCAGTTTAACTCCCCAGAAGAACACCGGGGAGCTGTTTTTT.

The chain recombines TRBV5-4 with TRBJ1-5; TRBD1 is a possible D gene (5 bases). CDR3 length: 14 residues. Germline loops: CDR1 SGHNT, CDR2 YYREEE (reference sequence). With 2 bases removed from V and 3 bases from J, the gap between germline ends came to 9 bases. In nucleotides, the CDR3 is TGTGCCAGCAGCTTTCGACAGTCCAATCAGCCCCAGCATTTT. Amino acid sequence: CASSFRQSNQPQHF. Full variable domain (outside the CDR3, taken from reference TRBV5-4 and TRBJ1-5): ETGVTQSPTHLIKTRGQQVTLRCSSQSGHNTVSWYQQALGQGPQFIFQYYREEENGRGNFPPRFSGLQFPNYSSELNVNALELDDSALYLCASSFRQSNQPQHFGDGTRLSIL.

The chain joins TRBV29-1 to TRBJ2-4; 10 nucleotides match TRBD1. Germline lookup yields CDR1 SQVTM and CDR2 ANQGSEA. V was pared by 6 bases and J by 6 bases, with 8 bases of the junction left unmatched. CDR3 size: 14 residues. The CDR3, as DNA: TGCAGCGTGGGGACAGGGGAAAAGGGAAACATTCAGTACTTC. Encoded protein: CSVGTGEKGNIQYF.

The V call is TRBV23-1, the J call TRBJ2-7; 8 nucleotides line up with TRBD1. TRBV23-1 qualifies as an ORF whose function is uncertain. V trimming: 1 base; J trimming: 1 base; junction bases outside the gene matches: 12. The CDR3 runs to 18 residues. In nucleotides, the CDR3 is TGCGCCAGCAGTCAATGTTCCGGACAGGGAGTGGGGTCCTACGAGCAGTACTTC. Translation: CASSQCSGQGVGSYEQYF.

V gene TRBV7-2 combines with J gene TRBJ2-7, with D tentatively TRBD1 or TRBD2 (5 bases each). CDR3 length equals 15 residues. The V gene's germline CDR1 is SGHTA and CDR2 FQGNSA. Trimming pared 5 bases from V and 3 bases from J, leaving 17 bases between. This CDR3 is CASSQGASRSYEQYF. CDR3 coding DNA: TGTGCCAGCAGCCAAGGGGCTAGCCGAAGCTACGAGCAGTACTTC.

The chain links TRBV4-2 to TRBJ2-7; D possibly corresponds to TRBD1 (7 bases). CDR3 size: 15 residues. Germline V gene lookup returns CDR1 LGHNA and CDR2 YNFKEQ. V was pared by 0 bases and J by 3 bases, with 12 bases between. This CDR3 reads CASSQDRGADYEQYF. Here the CDR3 DNA reads TGTGCCAGCAGCCAAGACAGGGGGGCCGACTACGAGCAGTACTTC.

CDR3 DNA sequence: TGTGCCAGCACCCAGGGGGCCAATGAGCAGTTCTTC. It codes for CASTQGANEQFF. This rearrangement joins TRBV11-2 to TRBJ2-1; 8 positions agree with TRBD1. CDR3 length: 12 amino acids. Losses at the gene ends were 7 bases for V and 6 bases for J; bases not matched to a gene: 2. CDR1 is SGHAT and CDR2 is FQNNGV in the germline V gene.

This sequence joins TRBV4-2 and TRBJ2-5; the match to TRBD1 covers 8 bases. This CDR3 is 17 amino acids long. Germline-derived CDR1 and CDR2 are LGHNA and YNFKEQ. V dropped 0 bases and J dropped 2; count of bases not matched to a gene: 8. The CDR3 coding sequence is TGTGCCAGCAGCCAAGATGGCAGCAGGGGGCGACAAGAGACCCAGTACTTC. This encodes CASSQDGSRGRQETQYF.

The CDR3 coding sequence is TGTGCCACCAGCAGAGCTCATTCCCTAGCGGGAGAGAAGGGGTCCTACGAGCAGTACTTC. This gives the protein CATSRAHSLAGEKGSYEQYF. This chain connects TRBV15 to TRBJ2-5; 10 positions match TRBD2. Judging by the DNA end, TRBJ2-7 fits better; the J call may be wrong. CDR3 length: 20 residues. Looked up from germline, CDR1 is LNHNV and CDR2 is YYDKDF (reference sequence).

V and J are TRBV7-2 and TRBJ2-2; D is ambiguous. The CDR3 is 16 residues long. Per the germline V gene, CDR1 is SGHTA and CDR2 is FQGNSA. V was shortened by 0 bases and J by 1 base, with 9 bases between the two germline ends. CDR3 residues: CASSLAGTQNTGELFF. The DNA of the CDR3 is TGTGCCAGCAGCTTAGCGGGCACTCAGAACACCGGGGAGCTGTTTTTT.

The J gene is TRBJ1-3, the V gene TRBV7-2; D is unresolved. CDR1 and CDR2 from the germline V gene are SGHTA and FQGNSA. CDR3 length: 17 residues. The ends were cut back, 1 base at V and 2 bases at J, with 15 bases in the middle. CDR3 coding DNA: TGTGCCAGCAGCTTAGAGGGCTCTCTCGGGACTGGAAACACCATATATTTT. Encoded protein: CASSLEGSLGTGNTIYF.

This sequence joins TRBV5-1 and TRBJ2-7, with D possibly TRBD2 on 6 matching bases. Germline loops: CDR1 SGHRS, CDR2 YFSETQ. The CDR3 spans 13 residues. Trimming took off 3 bases at V and 2 bases at J, with 9 bases between the two ends. CDR3 nucleotide sequence: TGCGCCAGCAGCTCGGGACTCACCTACGAGCAGTACTTC. It encodes CASSSGLTYEQYF.

This chain connects TRBV28 to TRBJ1-6; D perhaps matches TRBD1 (5 bases). The CDR3 has 18 amino acids. CDR1 and CDR2 (germline): MDHEN, SYDVKM. V lost 2 bases and J 0 bases, leaving 14 bases between the germline ends. In DNA form, the CDR3 reads TGTGCCAGCAGTTTAAGTAGGGGACGGAGCTCCTATAATTCACCCCTCCACTTT. Its protein product is CASSLSRGRSSYNSPLHF.